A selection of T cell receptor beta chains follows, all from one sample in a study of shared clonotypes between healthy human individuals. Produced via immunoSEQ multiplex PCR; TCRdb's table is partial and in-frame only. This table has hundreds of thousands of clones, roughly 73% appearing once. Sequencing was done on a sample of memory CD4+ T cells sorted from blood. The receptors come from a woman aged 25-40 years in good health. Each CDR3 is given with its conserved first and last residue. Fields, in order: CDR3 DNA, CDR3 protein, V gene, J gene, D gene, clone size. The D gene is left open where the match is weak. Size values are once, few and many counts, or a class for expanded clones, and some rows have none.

TGTGCCAGCAGCTCCCGTAGCGGGAGGAGAGTTAATGAGCAGTTCTTC,CASSSRSGRRVNEQFF,TRBV7-2,TRBJ2-1,TRBD2,few
TGTGCCAGCAGAAAACTAGCGGGAGAATTTAGTTTGTACTTC,CASRKLAGEFSLYF,TRBV11-2,TRBJ2-7,TRBD2,.
TGTGCCAGCAGTGAAAGTCGGCCCAATCAGCCCCAGCATTTT,CASSESRPNQPQHF,TRBV2,TRBJ1-5,.,few
TGCAGCGTTTCGGGACTATCTTCAGATACGCAGTATTTT,CSVSGLSSDTQYF,TRBV29-1,TRBJ2-3,TRBD2,.
TGTGCCAGCTCCCGGACAGGGGGCGCCGACACCGGGGAGCTGTTTTTT,CASSRTGGADTGELFF,TRBV18,TRBJ2-2,TRBD1,.
TGTGCCTGGTACCCTTATCTGAACACTGAAGCTTTCTTT,CAWYPYLNTEAFF,TRBV30,TRBJ1-1,.,.
TGTGCCAGCAGCCAATCGGCCTCTGGAAACACCATATATTTT,CASSQSASGNTIYF,TRBV16,TRBJ1-3,.,few
TGTGCCAGCAATATAGGGGTGGCTGAAAAACTGTTTTTT,CASNIGVAEKLFF,TRBV2,TRBJ1-4,.,few
TGTGCCAGCAGACTGAATGGAGCGGTTCAGCCCCAGCATTTT,CASRLNGAVQPQHF,TRBV28,TRBJ1-5,.,few
TGTGCCAGCTCACCTACTGACAGGGACTATGGCTACACCTTC,CASSPTDRDYGYTF,TRBV18,TRBJ1-2,TRBD1,.
TGTGCCAGCAGCTTAGCGGGTGTGAACACTGAAGCTTTCTTT,CASSLAGVNTEAFF,TRBV11-2,TRBJ1-1,.,.
TGCGCCAGCAGCTTTACAGGGGTTGCCGGGGAGCTGTTTTTT,CASSFTGVAGELFF,TRBV5-1,TRBJ2-2,TRBD1,.
TGTGCCAGTAGTCCTTCTCACCAAGAGACCCAGTACTTC,CASSPSHQETQYF,TRBV19,TRBJ2-5,.,.
TGTGCCAGCAGTGAGCAGGGGGGGGCCTACGAGCAGTACTTC,CASSEQGGAYEQYF,TRBV6-1,TRBJ2-7,.,.
TGTGCCAGCAGCGTAGGGGGGAGTAAAAGTAATGAGCAGTTCTTC,CASSVGGSKSNEQFF,TRBV9,TRBJ2-1,.,few
TGTGCCAGCAGCTCCAGGGCGGGAGCCCTTACCTACAATGAGCAGTTCTTC,CASSSRAGALTYNEQFF,TRBV5-4,TRBJ2-1,TRBD2,.
TGCAGCGGGGCGACTAGTACCTACGAGCAGTACTTC,CSGATSTYEQYF,TRBV29-1,TRBJ2-7,.,.
TGTGCCAGCAGCTCCGGGAAGAGGAATAGAGACGAGCAGTACTTC,CASSSGKRNRDEQYF,TRBV5-4,TRBJ2-7,.,.
TGTGCCAGCAGCCAAAATTGGGTCGGCGGGAGCTCCTACGAGCAGTACTTC,CASSQNWVGGSSYEQYF,TRBV7-2,TRBJ2-7,TRBD2,.
TGTGCCAGCAGCCGACAGGATCGCGAGCAGTACTTC,CASSRQDREQYF,TRBV6-1,TRBJ2-7,.,.
TGTGCCACCAGCAGAAACAGGGTTCAGCCCCAGCATTTT,CATSRNRVQPQHF,TRBV15,TRBJ1-5,.,once
TGCGCCAGCAGCCAAACAAGGGGGAAGGGAGATACGCAGTATTTT,CASSQTRGKGDTQYF,TRBV4-1,TRBJ2-3,.,.
TGCGCCAGCAGGGGTATTGCGACAGATACGCAGTATTTT,CASRGIATDTQYF,TRBV4-1,TRBJ2-3,.,.
TGCGCCAGCAGCGGGGGACTAGCGGGAGAACCCTCCTACAATGAGCAGTTCTTC,CASSGGLAGEPSYNEQFF,TRBV4-1,TRBJ2-1,TRBD2,.
TGTGCTAGTGGTTTGGTACGGCTGGTAGAGACCCAGTACTTC,CASGLVRLVETQYF,TRBV12-5,TRBJ2-5,.,.
TGTGCCAGCAGCGTAGGGGGCCCGTACTCCTACGAGCAGTACTTC,CASSVGGPYSYEQYF,TRBV9,TRBJ2-7,.,.
TGCGCCAGCAGCCTCCAGGAGGGGGCAGAGACCCAGTACTTC,CASSLQEGAETQYF,TRBV4-1,TRBJ2-5,.,many
TGCAGCGTTGGTCGACTAGCGGGTAACGAGCAGTACTTC,CSVGRLAGNEQYF,TRBV29-1,TRBJ2-7,TRBD2,.
TGTGCCAGCAGCTTAACCCCTGAAGGGGAAGCTTTCTTT,CASSLTPEGEAFF,TRBV7-3,TRBJ1-1,.,many
TGTGCCAGCAGCTTGGCGCAGGGGGCTGGCTACGAGCAGTACTTC,CASSLAQGAGYEQYF,TRBV7-2,TRBJ2-7,TRBD1,.
TGTGCCTGGAACCGTCCGAGCGGGTCATACAATGAGCAGTTCTTC,CAWNRPSGSYNEQFF,TRBV30,TRBJ2-1,.,few
TGTGCCAGCAGTGTAAAGACGGGCACTGAAGCTTTCTTT,CASSVKTGTEAFF,TRBV6-4,TRBJ1-1,.,.
TGTGCCAGTAGTACGGCAGCGTGGAGCAATCAGCCCCAGCATTTT,CASSTAAWSNQPQHF,TRBV28,TRBJ1-5,.,.
TGTGCCAGCAGCTTAGAAGCAGCTGGGGACCTTTCGGCCTACGAGCAGTACTTC,CASSLEAAGDLSAYEQYF,TRBV11-3,TRBJ2-7,.,.
TGTGCCACCAGCTCTGTTTACGGGGGAGAGACCCAGTACTTC,CATSSVYGGETQYF,TRBV15,TRBJ2-5,.,.
TGTGCCAGCAGCCCGCTGACAGGGTATGGCGAGACCCAGTACTTC,CASSPLTGYGETQYF,TRBV28,TRBJ2-5,TRBD1,few
TGTGCCAGCAGTCCCGGGGGGGGAAGCATCTACGAGCAGTACTTC,CASSPGGGSIYEQYF,TRBV28,TRBJ2-7,TRBD2,.
TGTGCCAGCAGTTTCAACAGGGGGGACTACGAGCAGTACTTC,CASSFNRGDYEQYF,TRBV6-6,TRBJ2-7,TRBD1,.
TGTGCCAGCATGGGAGGGCTTAACTATGGCTACACCTTC,CASMGGLNYGYTF,TRBV25-1,TRBJ1-2,.,.
TGTGCCAGCAGTTACACGGGGGACACAGATACGCAGTATTTT,CASSYTGDTDTQYF,TRBV6-5,TRBJ2-3,.,many
TGTGCCAGCAGTTTAGTAGGGTTGGCTGAAGCTTTCTTT,CASSLVGLAEAFF,TRBV28,TRBJ1-1,.,few
TGCGCCAGCAGCGAAGGGACAGGGAAGGGAGAGACCCAGTACTTC,CASSEGTGKGETQYF,TRBV5-1,TRBJ2-5,TRBD1,.
TGCAGCGCCCTGGGGGGGGCAGAAAATGAAAAACTGTTTTTT,CSALGGAENEKLFF,TRBV29-1,TRBJ1-4,.,.
TGTGCCTGGAGTACCGGGACTAGCCTTTACAATGAGCAGTTCTTC,CAWSTGTSLYNEQFF,TRBV30,TRBJ2-1,TRBD2,.
TGCGCCAGCAGTCAGGACAGGGCTCTTGGGGAGCAGTACTTC,CASSQDRALGEQYF,TRBV5-1,TRBJ2-7,TRBD1,.